This TCR beta chain appears in the sequencing data of a study of cytomegalovirus exposure and HLA in healthy donors. At the level of the study: A previous analysis identified about 110 million unique TCR beta sequences derived from some 200 million T cells.

The PCR used 60 Vbeta and 13 Jbeta primers. The repertoire was sequenced with immunoSEQ multiplex PCR; TCRdb's copy has only in-frame clones and lacks some. The table has approximately 100,000 clones, 78% seen once. The CDR3 is made up of 14 amino acids. From germline, CDR1 is MNHNS and CDR2 SASEGT. Unmatched junction bases numbered 5, after V lost 8 bases and J lost 3 bases. The sequenced sample consisted of PBMCs. The V gene is TRBV6-1, the J gene TRBJ2-2; 8 nucleotides agree with TRBD1. This receptor was obtained from a woman in her thirties or forties in good health and CMV-seronegative. The CDR3, as DNA: TGTGCCAGCGGCCAGACAGGGGACACCGGGGAGCTGTTTTTT. Protein sequence: CASGQTGDTGELFF.